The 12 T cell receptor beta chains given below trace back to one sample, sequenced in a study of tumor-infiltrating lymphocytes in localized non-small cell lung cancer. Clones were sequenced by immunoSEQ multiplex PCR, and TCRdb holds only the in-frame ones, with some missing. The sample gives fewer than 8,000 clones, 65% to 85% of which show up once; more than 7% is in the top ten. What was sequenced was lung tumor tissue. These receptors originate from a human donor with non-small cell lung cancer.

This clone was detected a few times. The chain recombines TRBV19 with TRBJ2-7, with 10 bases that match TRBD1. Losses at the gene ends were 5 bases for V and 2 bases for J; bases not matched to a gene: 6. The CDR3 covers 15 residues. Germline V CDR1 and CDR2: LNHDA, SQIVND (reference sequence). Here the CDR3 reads CASSSRGQGTYEQYF. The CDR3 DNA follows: TGTGCCAGTAGTTCTCGGGGACAGGGGACCTACGAGCAGTACTTC.

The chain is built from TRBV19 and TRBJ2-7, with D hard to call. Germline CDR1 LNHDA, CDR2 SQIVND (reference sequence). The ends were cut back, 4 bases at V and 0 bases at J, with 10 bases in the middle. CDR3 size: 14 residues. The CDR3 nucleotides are TGTGCCAGTAGTACAACGGGCAGCTCCTACGAGCAGTACTTC. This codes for CASSTTGSSYEQYF.

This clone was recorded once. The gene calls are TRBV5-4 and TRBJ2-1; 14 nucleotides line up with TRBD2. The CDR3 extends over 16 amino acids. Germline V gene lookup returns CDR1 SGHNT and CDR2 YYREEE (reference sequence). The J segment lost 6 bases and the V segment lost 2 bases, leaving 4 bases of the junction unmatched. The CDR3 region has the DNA TGTGCCAGCAGCTTCGGGACTAGCGGGAGTGGCAATGAGCAGTTCTTC. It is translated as CASSFGTSGSGNEQFF.

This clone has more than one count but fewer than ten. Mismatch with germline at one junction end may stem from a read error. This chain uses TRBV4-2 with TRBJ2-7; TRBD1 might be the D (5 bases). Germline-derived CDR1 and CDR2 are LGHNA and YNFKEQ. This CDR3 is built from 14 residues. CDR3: CASGQETVRYEQYF. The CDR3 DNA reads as TGTGCCAGCGGCCAAGAGACAGTCCGCTACGAGCAGTACTTC.

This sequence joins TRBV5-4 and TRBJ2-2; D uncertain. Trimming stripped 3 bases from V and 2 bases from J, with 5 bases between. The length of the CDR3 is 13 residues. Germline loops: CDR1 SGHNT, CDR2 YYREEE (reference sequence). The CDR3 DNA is TGTGCCAGCAGCTCCAAAAACACCGGGGAGCTGTTTTTT. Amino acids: CASSSKNTGELFF.

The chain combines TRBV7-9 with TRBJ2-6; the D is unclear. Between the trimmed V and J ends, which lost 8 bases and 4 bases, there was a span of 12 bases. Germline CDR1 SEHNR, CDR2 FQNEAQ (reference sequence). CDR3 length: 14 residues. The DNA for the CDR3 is TGTGCCAGCCCCCCCTATTCCGGGGCCAACGTCCTGACTTTC. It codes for CASPPYSGANVLTF.

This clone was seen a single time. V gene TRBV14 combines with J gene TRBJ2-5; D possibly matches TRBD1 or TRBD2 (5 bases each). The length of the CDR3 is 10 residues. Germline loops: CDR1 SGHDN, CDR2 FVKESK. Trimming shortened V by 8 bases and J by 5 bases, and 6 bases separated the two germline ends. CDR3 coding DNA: TGTGCCAGCGGGGACGAGACCCAGTACTTC. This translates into CASGDETQYF.

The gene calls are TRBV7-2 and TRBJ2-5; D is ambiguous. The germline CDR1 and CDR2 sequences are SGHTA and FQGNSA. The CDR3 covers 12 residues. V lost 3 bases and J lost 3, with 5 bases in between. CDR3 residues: CASSLDKETQYF. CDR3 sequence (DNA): TGTGCCAGCAGCTTGGATAAAGAGACCCAGTACTTC.

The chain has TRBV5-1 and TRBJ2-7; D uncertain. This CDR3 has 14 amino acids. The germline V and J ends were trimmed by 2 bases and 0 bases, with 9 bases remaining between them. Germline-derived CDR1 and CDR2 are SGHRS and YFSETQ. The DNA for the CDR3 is TGCGCCAGCAGCTTATATGGCAGCTCCTACGAGCAGTACTTC. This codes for CASSLYGSSYEQYF.

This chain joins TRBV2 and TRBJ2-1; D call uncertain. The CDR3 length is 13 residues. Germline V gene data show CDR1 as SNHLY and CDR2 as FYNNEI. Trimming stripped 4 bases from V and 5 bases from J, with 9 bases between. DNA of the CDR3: TGTGCCAGCAGTGGACAAGCGAACAATGAGCAGTTCTTC. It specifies CASSGQANNEQFF. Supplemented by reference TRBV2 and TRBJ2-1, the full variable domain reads EPEVTQTPSHQVTQMGQEVILRCVPISNHLYFYWYRQILGQKVEFLVSFYNNEISEKSEIFDDQFSVERPDGSNFTLKIRSTKLEDSAMYFCASSGQANNEQFFGPGTRLTVL.

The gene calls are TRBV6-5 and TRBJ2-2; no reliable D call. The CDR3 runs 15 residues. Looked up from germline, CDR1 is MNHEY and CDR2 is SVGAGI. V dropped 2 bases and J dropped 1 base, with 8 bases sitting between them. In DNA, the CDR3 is TGTGCCAGCAGTTACAGCTTTTTGAACACCGGGGAGCTGTTTTTT. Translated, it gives CASSYSFLNTGELFF.

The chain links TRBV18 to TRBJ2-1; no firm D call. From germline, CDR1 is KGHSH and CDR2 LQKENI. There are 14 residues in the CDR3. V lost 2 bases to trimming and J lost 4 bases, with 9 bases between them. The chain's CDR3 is CASSPIGRYNEQFF. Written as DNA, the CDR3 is TGTGCCAGCTCACCAATCGGCAGATACAATGAGCAGTTCTTC.